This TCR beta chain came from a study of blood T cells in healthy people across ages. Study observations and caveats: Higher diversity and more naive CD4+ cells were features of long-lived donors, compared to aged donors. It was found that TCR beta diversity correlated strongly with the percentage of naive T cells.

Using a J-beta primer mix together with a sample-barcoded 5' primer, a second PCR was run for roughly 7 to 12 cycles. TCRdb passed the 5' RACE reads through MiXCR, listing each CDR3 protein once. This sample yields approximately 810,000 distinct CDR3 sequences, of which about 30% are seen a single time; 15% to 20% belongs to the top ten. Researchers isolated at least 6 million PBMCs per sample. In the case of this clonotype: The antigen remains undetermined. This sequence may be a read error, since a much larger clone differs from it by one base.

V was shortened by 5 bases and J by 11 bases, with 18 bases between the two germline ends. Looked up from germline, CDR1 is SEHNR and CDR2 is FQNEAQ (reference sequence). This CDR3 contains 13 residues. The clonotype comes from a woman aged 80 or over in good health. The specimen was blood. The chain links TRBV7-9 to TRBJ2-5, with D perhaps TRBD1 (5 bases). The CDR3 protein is CASSLQAVGEQYF. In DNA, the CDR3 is TGTGCCAGCAGCCTACAGGCCGTGGGTGAGCAGTACTTC.